What follows are 25 T cell receptor beta chains derived from one specimen sequenced in a study of blood T cell repertoires in COVID-19. Profiled with immunoSEQ multiplex PCR; TCRdb holds only in-frame clones, not every one. This sample carries a few hundred thousand clones, around 90% of them seen once, and the ten largest clones take 5.5% to 7.5%. Specimen: peripheral blood. The receptors derive from a woman between 70 and 85 years old with active or convalescent COVID-19.

V gene TRBV7-9 combines with J gene TRBJ1-2; 11 bases line up with TRBD1. There are 15 residues in the CDR3. CDR1 is SEHNR and CDR2 is FQNEAQ in the germline V gene (reference sequence). The junction had 2 bases not matched to a gene; V was cut back by 0 bases and J by 5 bases. CDR3 DNA: TGTGCCAGCAGCTTAGCCCGGGACAGGGGGTATGGCTACACCTTC. This sequence encodes CASSLARDRGYGYTF.

The chain is built from TRBV4-1 and TRBJ2-5; 15 bases fit TRBD2. Germline V gene data show CDR1 as MGHRA and CDR2 as YSYEKL. The CDR3 extends over 18 amino acids. Trimming removed 6 bases from V and 5 bases from J; junction bases left unmatched: 13. The CDR3 protein is CASSRGTSGGLGAETQYF. The CDR3 DNA follows: TGCGCCAGCAGTCGCGGGACTAGCGGGGGGCTGGGTGCGGAGACCCAGTACTTC.

This chain links TRBV6-5 with TRBJ2-7; D unclear. CDR1 is MNHEY and CDR2 is SVGAGI in the germline V gene. Between the trimmed V and J ends, which lost 4 bases and 2 bases, there was a span of 12 bases. The CDR3 sequence is 14 residues long. The CDR3 region is CASSFRSGTYEQYF. CDR3 sequence (DNA): TGTGCCAGCAGTTTCCGCAGTGGTACCTACGAGCAGTACTTC.

This chain uses TRBV7-9 with TRBJ2-5; D unclear. The CDR3 has 12 residues. Germline assignment: CDR1 SEHNR and CDR2 FQNEAQ (reference sequence). The V and J ends lost 4 bases and 5 bases respectively, with 8 bases between them. CDR3 sequence: CASSSSAETQYF. In DNA form, the CDR3 reads TGTGCCAGCAGCTCATCCGCGGAGACCCAGTACTTC.

The chain employs TRBV18 and TRBJ2-7, with D possibly being TRBD2 (6 bases). Germline V gene data show CDR1 as KGHSH and CDR2 as LQKENI. CDR3 length: 12 amino acids. Trimming removed 2 bases at V and 4 bases at J, with 6 bases between. CDR3 DNA sequence: TGTGCCAGCTCACCAGGAGGGTACGAGCAGTACTTC. The encoded protein is CASSPGGYEQYF.

The gene calls are TRBV27 and TRBJ2-1; 9 nucleotides agree with TRBD2. The ends lost 5 bases at V and 2 bases at J; junction bases unmatched: 10. Per the germline V gene, CDR1 is MNHEY and CDR2 is SMNVEV (reference sequence). This CDR3 spans 17 amino acids. CDR3: CASSGEGLAGTYNEQFF. CDR3 nucleotides: TGTGCCAGCAGTGGGGAGGGGCTAGCGGGGACCTACAATGAGCAGTTCTTC.

The V call is TRBV11-3, the J call TRBJ2-2; TRBD1 might be the D (6 bases). Germline values: CDR1 SGHNT, CDR2 YENEEA. Between the trimmed V and J ends, which lost 5 bases and 4 bases, there was a span of 14 bases. This CDR3 is 15 amino acids long. The CDR3 region has the DNA TGTGCCAGCAGCAAGAGTACAGGGCCCACCGGGGAGCTGTTTTTT. Amino acids: CASSKSTGPTGELFF.

The rearrangement links TRBV28 to TRBJ1-5, with 11 bases identical to TRBD1. The CDR3 is made up of 17 amino acids. The ends lost 6 bases at V and 5 bases at J; junction bases unmatched: 12. CDR1 and CDR2 (germline): MDHEN, SYDVKM. The DNA for the CDR3 is TGTGCCAGCAGGGACCCGGGACAGGGGGTTGGGTATCAGCCCCAGCATTTT. This sequence encodes CASRDPGQGVGYQPQHF.

The V call is TRBV6-6, the J call TRBJ1-2, with TRBD1 identical over 8 bases. CDR1 is MNHNY and CDR2 is SVGAGI in the germline V gene (reference sequence). With 6 bases clipped from V and 8 bases from J, the junction kept 11 bases outside the gene matches. The CDR3 length is 14 residues. In nucleotides, the CDR3 is TGTGCCAGCAGGCTGACAGGGGTGGATTGGGGCTACACCTTC. Amino acids: CASRLTGVDWGYTF.

This chain uses TRBV18 with TRBJ1-2, with D unresolved. The V and J ends lost 2 bases and 7 bases respectively, with 17 bases between them. The germline V gene encodes CDR1 KGHSH and CDR2 LQKENI. The length of the CDR3 is 15 residues. The CDR3 coding sequence is TGTGCCAGCTCACCAATGGAGGGCTTGGCCCTTGGCTACACCTTC. It encodes CASSPMEGLALGYTF.

V usage is TRBV19 and J usage is TRBJ1-5, with TRBD1 identical over 10 bases. Unmatched junction bases numbered 10, after V lost 7 bases and J lost 1 base. Germline CDR1 and CDR2: LNHDA and SQIVND (reference sequence). The CDR3 has 17 amino acids. The CDR3 DNA reads TGTGCCAGTAAAGGGAGGGACAGGGGCCGGAGCAATCAGCCCCAGCATTTT. Translation gives CASKGRDRGRSNQPQHF.

The table lists this clone with a count of one. The chain uses TRBV9 and TRBJ2-1, with TRBD1 matching over 11 bases. V dropped 4 bases and J dropped 7; count of bases not matched to a gene: 10. Germline assignment: CDR1 SGDLS and CDR2 YYNGEE. The CDR3 spans 16 residues. The CDR3 region is CASSRHGTGGENEQFF. In DNA form, the CDR3 reads TGTGCCAGCAGCCGCCACGGGACAGGGGGTGAGAATGAGCAGTTCTTC.

This sequence joins TRBV6-5 and TRBJ1-5; TRBD1 aligns across 9 bases. Germline CDR1 MNHEY, CDR2 SVGAGI. This CDR3 comprises 15 residues. V lost 5 bases and J lost 7; bases outside the gene matches: 9. CDR3 amino acids: CASSRTGVGSQPQHF. Here the CDR3 DNA reads TGTGCCAGCAGTAGGACAGGGGTGGGGAGCCAGCCCCAGCATTTT.

This chain joins TRBV24-1 and TRBJ2-1, with 8 nucleotides matching TRBD1. The germline CDR1 and CDR2 sequences are KGHDR and SFDVKD. Trimming at V came to 9 bases and at J to 7 bases, leaving 13 bases not matched to a gene. The CDR3 extends over 15 amino acids. The CDR3 region is CATGNSGGARNEQFF. CDR3 DNA: TGTGCCACCGGAAACTCAGGGGGCGCGAGGAATGAGCAGTTCTTC.

This clone was found once. The chain has TRBV18 and TRBJ1-3, with 7 bases fitting TRBD1. Unmatched junction bases numbered 7, after V lost 2 bases and J lost 0 bases. Germline assignment: CDR1 KGHSH and CDR2 LQKENI. This CDR3 region has 17 residues. This CDR3 is CASSPRDSSYSGNTIYF. CDR3 DNA: TGTGCCAGCTCACCAAGGGACAGTTCCTACTCTGGAAACACCATATATTTT.

This chain connects TRBV6-5 to TRBJ1-2, with a possible D match to TRBD1 (5 bases). V was cut by 4 bases and J by 2 bases, with 14 bases left in between. The germline V gene encodes CDR1 MNHEY and CDR2 SVGAGI. The CDR3 is 15 residues long. As DNA, the CDR3 is TGTGCCAGCAGTTGGGGGGATCAGGGCAACTATGGCTACACCTTC. This translates into CASSWGDQGNYGYTF.

The chain recombines TRBV5-4 with TRBJ1-1; TRBD1 matches at 10 bases. The ends lost 3 bases at V and 5 bases at J; junction bases unmatched: 7. CDR1 is SGHNT, CDR2 YYREEE, per germline (reference sequence). This CDR3 comprises 15 residues. The CDR3 DNA sequence: TGTGCCAGCAGCTCCCTTGGACAGGGGGAAACTGAAGCTTTCTTT. Protein sequence: CASSSLGQGETEAFF.

The chain has TRBV6-5 and TRBJ2-2; D unclear. CDR1 and CDR2 (germline): MNHEY, SVGAGI. There are 15 residues in the CDR3. V was trimmed by 2 bases and J by 0 bases, leaving 7 bases between them. The CDR3 region is CASSYGRSNTGELFF. CDR3 DNA: TGTGCCAGCAGTTACGGCAGGTCGAACACCGGGGAGCTGTTTTTT.

The J gene is TRBJ2-2, the V gene TRBV7-7; tentatively, D is TRBD1 (8 bases). Germline values: CDR1 SSHAT, CDR2 FNYEAQ (reference sequence). The ends were cut back, 4 bases at V and 5 bases at J, with 14 bases in the middle. This CDR3 has 15 amino acids. The DNA of the CDR3 is TGTGCCAGCAGCTCAACAGGGGGGGGAACCGGGGAGCTGTTTTTT. As protein: CASSSTGGGTGELFF.

J is TRBJ1-4 and V is TRBV7-2, with a weak D call TRBD1 (6 bases). Trimming shortened V by 1 base and J by 5 bases, and 11 bases separated the two germline ends. Germline loops: CDR1 SGHTA, CDR2 FQGNSA. The CDR3 loop spans 15 amino acids. The CDR3 region has the DNA TGTGCCAGCAGCTTAGGGGGAGGGGGGAATGAAAAACTGTTTTTT. This codes for CASSLGGGGNEKLFF. The full variable domain, completed using reference TRBV7-2 and TRBJ1-4, is GAGVSQSPSNKVTEKGKDVELRCDPISGHTALYWYRQSLGQGLEFLIYFQGNSAPDKSGLPSDRFSAERTGGSVSTLTIQRTQQEDSAVYLCASSLGGGGNEKLFFGSGTQLSVL.

The chain employs TRBV3-1 (or the pseudogene TRBV3-2) and TRBJ2-5; 8 bases agree with TRBD1. The CDR3 totals 14 residues. V shed 1 base, J shed 5 bases, and the junction held 3 bases outside the gene matches. Germline assignment: CDR1 LGHDT and CDR2 YNNKEL (reference sequence). DNA for the CDR3: TGTGCCAGCAGCCAAGGGACAGGGAGGGAGACCCAGTACTTC. Amino acids: CASSQGTGRETQYF.

The V and J genes are TRBV7-9 and TRBJ1-1; TRBD1 is a possible D gene (5 bases). Deletions cut 5 bases from V and 0 bases from J, with 13 bases between. Germline V gives CDR1 SEHNR, CDR2 FQNEAQ (reference sequence). The CDR3 totals 15 residues. CDR3 in amino acids: CASSQGAIMNTEAFF. The CDR3 coding sequence is TGTGCCAGCAGCCAAGGGGCAATCATGAACACTGAAGCTTTCTTT.

The chain has TRBV7-8 and TRBJ1-1; no clear D gene. With 5 bases removed from V and 5 bases from J, the gap between germline ends came to 12 bases. CDR1 is SGHVS, CDR2 FQNEAQ, per germline. The CDR3 runs to 13 residues. The CDR3 spells CASSPLTGTEAFF. In DNA form, the CDR3 reads TGTGCCAGCAGCCCTTTAACGGGGACTGAAGCTTTCTTT.

The chain carries TRBV18 and TRBJ1-2; 8 bases align to TRBD1. Germline lookup yields CDR1 KGHSH and CDR2 LQKENI. The V and J ends lost 6 bases and 7 bases, in that order; junction bases with no gene match: 13. There are 15 residues in the CDR3. CDR3 nucleotides: TGTGCCAGCTCCGATCGACAGGGGCTAGATGGTGGCTACACCTTC. Translated: CASSDRQGLDGGYTF.

The chain carries TRBV27 and TRBJ2-1; TRBD1 aligns across 7 bases. CDR3 length: 15 residues. The J segment lost 6 bases and the V segment lost 5 bases, leaving 10 bases of the junction unmatched. Germline V gives CDR1 MNHEY, CDR2 SMNVEV (reference sequence). As DNA, the CDR3 is TGTGCCAGCAGTCCCCCCAGGGGGTTCGGCAATGAGCAGTTCTTC. Encoded protein: CASSPPRGFGNEQFF.